These 17 T cell receptor beta chains were sequenced from one sample in a study of monozygotic twins with inflammatory bowel disease. Following a re-call of the 5' RACE reads, TCRdb has one entry per CDR3 protein and lacks DNA. Here the sample table reports over 150,000 distinct CDR3 sequences. Material: blood. These receptors were collected from a human donor with ulcerative colitis or Crohn's disease, or a healthy co-twin of an affected twin (not recorded which).

The chain has TRBV5-1 and TRBJ2-1; the TRBD1 assignment by TCRdb is unverifiable without DNA. Germline-derived CDR1 and CDR2 are SGHRS and YFSETQ. The CDR3 runs to 13 residues. CDR3 in amino acids: CASSLGGSDEQFF.

This chain connects TRBV7-2 to TRBJ2-1; the TCRdb D gene call, TRBD1, has no DNA to confirm it. The CDR3 length is 15 residues. Looked up from germline, CDR1 is SGHTA and CDR2 is FQGNSA. The CDR3 sequence is CASSFSPRVYNEQFF.

The rearrangement links TRBV7-6 to TRBJ2-7; the TCRdb D gene call, TRBD1, has no DNA to confirm it. CDR1 SGHVS and CDR2 FNYEAQ come from the germline V gene. This CDR3 is built from 15 residues. The CDR3 loop is CASSSRQGRNYEQYF.

The rearrangement joins TRBV2 to TRBJ2-2. Germline loops: CDR1 SNHLY, CDR2 FYNNEI. The CDR3 runs 14 residues. This chain's CDR3 is CASSEELRHGELFF.

This rearrangement joins TRBV24-1 to TRBJ2-1; the D call of TRBD2 rests on TCRdb alone, since no DNA is present to check it. Germline values: CDR1 KGHDR, CDR2 SFDVKD. CDR3 length equals 17 residues. This CDR3 reads CATSDPVPGLAANEQFF.

V gene TRBV4-2 combines with J gene TRBJ2-4; as DNA is missing, the TRBD1 call by TCRdb cannot be tested. Looked up from germline, CDR1 is LGHNA and CDR2 is YNFKEQ. The CDR3 loop spans 19 amino acids. Here the CDR3 reads CASSQSGPETAYGKNIQYF.

V and J are TRBV12-3 or TRBV12-4 and TRBJ2-1; TCRdb's assignment of TRBD1 cannot be checked, as there is no DNA. This CDR3 is 17 amino acids long. The CDR3 sequence: CASSIPGQATGSDEQFF.

The gene calls are TRBV28 and TRBJ1-2; TCRdb returns TRBD1, unconfirmable since there is no DNA. Germline-derived CDR1 and CDR2 are MDHEN and SYDVKM. The CDR3 extends over 16 amino acids. The CDR3 is CASSLSFRQATYGYTF.

The genes are TRBV12-3 or TRBV12-4 and TRBJ2-5; the TRBD1 assignment by TCRdb is unverifiable without DNA. This CDR3 comprises 14 residues. CDR3 sequence: CASSSPRRGETQYF.

The CDR3 loop reads CASLRGTNTEAFF. The gene calls are TRBV6-1 and TRBJ1-1; no DNA is available, so the TRBD1 call from TCRdb remains unchecked. CDR3 length: 13 amino acids. Germline V CDR1 and CDR2: MNHNS, SASEGT.

The CDR3 region is CSARVQGHEQYF. The gene calls are TRBV20-1 and TRBJ2-7; the D call of TRBD1 rests on TCRdb alone, since no DNA is present to check it. This CDR3 has 12 residues. Germline-derived CDR1 and CDR2 are DFQATT and SNEGSKA (reference sequence).

The chain employs TRBV20-1 and TRBJ1-2; checking the TCRdb D call of TRBD1 is not possible without DNA. CDR3 length equals 13 residues. The V gene's germline CDR1 is DFQATT and CDR2 SNEGSKA (reference sequence). The CDR3 loop reads CSARSPRSYGYTF.

The chain employs TRBV5-4 and TRBJ2-7; as DNA is missing, the TRBD1 call by TCRdb cannot be tested. Germline V gives CDR1 SGHNT, CDR2 YYREEE (reference sequence). CDR3 length: 16 residues. CDR3: CASSSEGGRGSYEQYF.

The chain joins TRBV7-3 to TRBJ2-3; TCRdb's assignment of TRBD2 cannot be checked, as there is no DNA. Germline V gene lookup returns CDR1 SGHTA and CDR2 FQGTGA. CDR3 length: 22 residues. CDR3 region: CASSLSPDLPGLQSDRTDTQYF.

This sequence joins TRBV20-1 and TRBJ2-3; TCRdb proposes TRBD2, but this gene call is untestable without DNA. Germline V gives CDR1 DFQATT, CDR2 SNEGSKA (reference sequence). CDR3 length: 14 amino acids. CDR3 sequence: CSARSQRGEDTQYF.

This CDR3 is CASSPARVANTGELFF. The chain is built from TRBV18 and TRBJ2-2; the TRBD2 assignment by TCRdb is unverifiable without DNA. Germline loops: CDR1 KGHSH, CDR2 LQKENI. There are 16 residues in the CDR3. The full variable domain, with the rest looked up from reference TRBV18 and TRBJ2-2, is NAGVMQNPRHLVRRRGQEARLRCSPMKGHSHVYWYRQLPEEGLKFMVYLQKENIIDESGMPKERFSAEFPKEGPSILRIQQVVRGDSAAYFCASSPARVANTGELFFGEGSRLTVL.

The J gene is TRBJ2-1, the V gene TRBV3-1; TCRdb indicates TRBD2, and absent DNA this call remains unverified. The germline V gene has CDR1 LGHDT and CDR2 YNNKEL (reference sequence). The CDR3 runs 14 residues. The CDR3 loop reads CASSHPGGRTEQFF.